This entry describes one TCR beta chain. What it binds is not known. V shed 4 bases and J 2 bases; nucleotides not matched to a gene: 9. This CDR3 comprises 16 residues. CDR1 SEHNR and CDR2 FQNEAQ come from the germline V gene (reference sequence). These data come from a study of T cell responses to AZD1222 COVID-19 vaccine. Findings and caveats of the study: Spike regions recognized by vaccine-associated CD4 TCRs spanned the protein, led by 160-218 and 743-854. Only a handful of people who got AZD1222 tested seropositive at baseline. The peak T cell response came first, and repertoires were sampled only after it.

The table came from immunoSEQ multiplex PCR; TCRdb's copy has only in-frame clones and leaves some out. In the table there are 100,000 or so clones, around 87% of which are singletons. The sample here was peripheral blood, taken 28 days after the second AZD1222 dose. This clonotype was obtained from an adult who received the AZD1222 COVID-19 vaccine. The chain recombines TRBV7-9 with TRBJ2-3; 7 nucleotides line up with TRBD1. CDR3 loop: CASSWTPGQITDTQYF. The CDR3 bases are TGTGCCAGCAGCTGGACGCCGGGACAGATCACAGATACGCAGTATTTT.